A single sample gave rise to the 23 T cell receptor beta chains below, sequenced in a study of blood T cells in healthy people across ages. For the second PCR, which ran for about 6 to 11 cycles, a sample-barcoded 5' primer and a J-beta primer mix were used. MiXCR was run by TCRdb on the 5' RACE reads, yielding one entry per CDR3 protein. The data contain some 1 million distinct CDR3 sequences, less than 50% of them seen just once; the ten biggest clones take up about 20%. What was sequenced was blood. These receptors all come from an older woman in good health.

V usage is TRBV12-3 or TRBV12-4 and J usage is TRBJ2-7, with TRBD1 identical over 9 bases. V was clipped by 6 bases and J by 3 bases; unmatched bases: 6. CDR3 length equals 14 residues. The CDR3 loop reads CASRGQGNHYEQYF. The CDR3 DNA reads as TGTGCCAGCAGGGGACAGGGCAACCACTACGAGCAGTACTTC.

The V and J genes are TRBV5-1 and TRBJ2-1; D is uncertain. The CDR3 has 15 residues. The germline V gene encodes CDR1 SGHRS and CDR2 YFSETQ. Trimming took off 4 bases at V and 0 bases at J, with 11 bases between the two ends. The CDR3: CASSRRGSSYNEQFF. CDR3 coding DNA: TGCGCCAGCAGCCGACGCGGTAGCTCCTACAATGAGCAGTTCTTC.

The chain recombines TRBV5-6 with TRBJ2-1; 11 positions match TRBD2. The CDR3 loop spans 17 amino acids. With 4 bases clipped from V and 7 bases from J, the junction kept 13 bases outside the gene matches. CDR1 and CDR2 (germline): SGHDT, YYEEEE. The CDR3 DNA sequence: TGTGCCAGCAGCCAAGATTTTAGCGGGAGGGGCTCGAATGAGCAGTTCTTC. Its translation: CASSQDFSGRGSNEQFF. Variable domain in full (rest from reference TRBV5-6 and TRBJ2-1): DAGVTQSPTHLIKTRGQQVTLRCSPKSGHDTVSWYQQALGQGPQFIFQYYEEEERQRGNFPDRFSGHQFPNYSSELNVNALLLGDSALYLCASSQDFSGRGSNEQFFGPGTRLTVL.

This clonotype has only one observation. A much larger clone differs from this one at a single base, so this may be a read error. V is TRBV29-1 and J is TRBJ2-4, with D unclear. The DNA matches TRBJ2-7 better at its end, which makes the J call doubtful. This CDR3 is built from 12 residues. The germline V gene encodes CDR1 SQVTM and CDR2 ANQGSEA. The CDR3 DNA follows: TGCAGCGTTGTGGTTAGCCAGAACGAGCAGTACTTC. Translated, it gives CSVVVSQNEQYF.

This clonotype was seen only a few times. V and J are TRBV18 and TRBJ2-4; 11 bases are shared with TRBD1. J gave up 2 bases and V 5 bases, and 8 bases lay outside the gene matches. There are 17 residues in the CDR3. Germline CDR1 KGHSH, CDR2 LQKENI. Here the CDR3 DNA reads TGTGCCAGCTCAGGACAGGGGGCGCATCCTACCAAAAACATTCAGTACTTC. This codes for CASSGQGAHPTKNIQYF.

This chain uses TRBV12-3 or TRBV12-4 with TRBJ2-6; D may be TRBD1 (5 bases). The CDR3 has 15 amino acids. V lost 6 bases and J lost 4, with 13 bases in between. The CDR3 nucleotides read TGTGCCAGCAGGGACACGGCCCTGGGGGCCAACGTCCTGACTTTC. Residues: CASRDTALGANVLTF.

The V call is TRBV27, the J call TRBJ2-5; D is unresolved. The CDR3 consists of 15 residues. Trimming took 1 base from V and 1 from J, leaving 10 bases between them. Germline loops: CDR1 MNHEY, CDR2 SMNVEV (reference sequence). The CDR3 region is CASSLYSGPQETQYF. The CDR3 region has the DNA TGTGCCAGCAGTTTATATTCGGGTCCCCAAGAGACCCAGTACTTC.

The chain combines TRBV20-1 with TRBJ2-3; 9 positions agree with TRBD2. This CDR3 contains 15 residues. J was trimmed by 3 bases and V by 4 bases; bases with no gene match: 8. The germline CDR1 and CDR2 sequences are DFQATT and SNEGSKA (reference sequence). Here the CDR3 reads CSAKDSGRGTDTQYF. The CDR3 DNA follows: TGCAGTGCTAAGGATAGCGGGAGAGGGACAGATACGCAGTATTTT.

CDR3: CASSTTSANTDTQYF. The CDR3, as DNA: TGTGCCAGCAGCACTACTAGCGCCAACACAGATACGCAGTATTTT. V is TRBV9 and J is TRBJ2-3; 7 nucleotides line up with TRBD2. Germline V gives CDR1 SGDLS, CDR2 YYNGEE. The CDR3 contains 15 residues. The ends lost 4 bases at V and 2 bases at J; junction bases unmatched: 7.

This chain uses TRBV12-5 with TRBJ2-3, with 7 bases matching TRBD1. The CDR3 totals 16 residues. V lost 4 bases and J lost 0; bases outside the gene matches: 7. The V gene's germline CDR1 is LGHNT and CDR2 FRNRAP. In nucleotides, the CDR3 is TGTGCTAGTGGTTCCTCAGGGGGTTCTAGCACAGATACGCAGTATTTT. Translated: CASGSSGGSSTDTQYF.

Details on this clonotype: This may be a read error: a much more frequent sequence differs by one nucleotide. This chain connects TRBV18 to TRBJ2-1; a weak D match, TRBD1 (6 bases). This CDR3 is built from 12 residues. Germline CDR1 KGHSH, CDR2 LQKENI. The CDR3 DNA follows: TGTGCCAGCTCACCGTGGGACAATGAGCGGTTCTTC. Residues: CASSPWDNERFF. The full variable domain, in which reference TRBV18 and TRBJ2-1 provide the parts outside the CDR3, is NAGVMQNPRHLVRRRGQEARLRCSPMKGHSHVYWYRQLPEEGLKFMVYLQKENIIDESGMPKERFSAEFPKEGPSILRIQQVVRGDSAAYFCASSPWDNERFFGPGTRLTVL.

This clonotype was picked up a small number of times. The chain is built from TRBV20-1 and TRBJ2-3; 8 positions match TRBD1. Germline-derived CDR1 and CDR2 are DFQATT and SNEGSKA (reference sequence). Trimming took 0 bases from V and 4 from J; bases not matched to a gene: 3. The length of the CDR3 is 14 residues. CDR3 amino acids: CSAREGQVSDTQYF. The CDR3 bases are TGCAGTGCTAGAGAGGGACAGGTATCAGATACGCAGTATTTT.

Turning to this clonotype: At one end, the junction sequence differs from germline, possibly due to a read error. The chain recombines TRBV3-1 with TRBJ2-7, with D perhaps TRBD2 (6 bases). The germline gives CDR1 LGHDT, CDR2 YNNKEL (reference sequence). This CDR3 spans 16 amino acids. CDR3 DNA: TGTACCAGCAGCCAAGTTGTGGGAGGCCCTCCCTACGAGCAGTACTTC. Protein product: CTSSQVVGGPPYEQYF.

The sample holds a few counts of this clonotype. The CDR3 spells CASSPTGPNTEAFF. Here the CDR3 DNA reads TGTGCCAGCTCTCCGACAGGGCCGAACACTGAAGCTTTCTTT. The chain joins TRBV6-2 or TRBV6-3 to TRBJ1-1; TRBD1 matches at 7 bases. The trim removed 8 bases at V and 1 base at J, leaving 7 bases unmatched. Per the germline V gene, CDR1 is MNHEY and CDR2 is SVGEGT. This CDR3 is built from 14 residues.

The V and J genes are TRBV3-1 and TRBJ2-7; 9 bases match TRBD2. The CDR3 runs 13 residues. Trimming took 7 bases from V and 3 from J; bases not matched to a gene: 4. CDR1 is LGHDT and CDR2 is YNNKEL in the germline V gene (reference sequence). CDR3 loop: CASNLAGSYEQYF. CDR3 coding DNA: TGTGCCAGCAACCTAGCGGGAAGCTACGAGCAGTACTTC.

This clonotype was seen a few times. J is TRBJ2-7 and V is TRBV6-5; TRBD1 aligns across 11 bases. CDR3 length: 15 amino acids. CDR1 and CDR2 from the germline V gene are MNHEY and SVGAGI. The trim removed 6 bases at V and 0 bases at J, leaving 4 bases unmatched. CDR3 nucleotides: TGTGCCAGCAGAGACGGACAGGGGGCCTCCTACGAGCAGTACTTC. Translated, it gives CASRDGQGASYEQYF.

This clonotype appeared a few times. The chain employs TRBV20-1 and TRBJ2-5; weak D call: TRBD2 (7 bases). Trimming removed 3 bases at V and 5 bases at J, with 13 bases between. The germline CDR1 and CDR2 sequences are DFQATT and SNEGSKA (reference sequence). This CDR3 has 13 residues. The CDR3 protein is CSARTGGAETQYF. In DNA form, the CDR3 reads TGCAGTGCTAGGACGGGGGGCGCGGAGACCCAGTACTTC.

The V and J genes are TRBV27 and TRBJ1-5; D uncertain. The CDR3 spans 13 residues. V shed 6 bases and J shed 7 bases, with 13 bases lying between them. Germline CDR1 and CDR2: MNHEY and SMNVEV (reference sequence). The CDR3 sequence: CASSIGVYQPQHF. As DNA, the CDR3 is TGTGCCAGCAGCATTGGGGTGTACCAGCCCCAGCATTTT.

This chain uses TRBV6-6 with TRBJ1-4; D call uncertain. CDR1 is MNHNY, CDR2 SVGAGI, per germline (reference sequence). V was cut by 0 bases and J by 8 bases, with 7 bases left in between. This CDR3 is 13 amino acids long. CDR3 DNA sequence: TGTGCCAGCAGTTACTCCCCCCGCGAAAAACTGTTTTTT. This codes for CASSYSPREKLFF.

The J gene is TRBJ2-1, the V gene TRBV10-2; the D gene is possibly TRBD2 (6 bases). The CDR3 has 18 residues. Germline values: CDR1 WSHSY, CDR2 SAAADI. V dropped 2 bases and J dropped 0 bases, with 17 bases sitting between them. CDR3 sequence: CASSEGWLARLSYNEQFF. DNA of the CDR3: TGCGCCAGCAGTGAGGGATGGCTAGCGAGACTCTCCTACAATGAGCAGTTCTTC.

This clonotype was found a few times. The chain recombines TRBV5-1 with TRBJ2-2, with 7 bases aligning to TRBD1. The CDR3 covers 18 residues. J gave up 0 bases and V 2 bases, and 10 bases lay outside the gene matches. Per the germline V gene, CDR1 is SGHRS and CDR2 is YFSETQ. Here the CDR3 DNA reads TGCGCCAGCAGCTTAAGGGCCGTGGGACAGACGAACACCGGGGAGCTGTTTTTT. Translation gives CASSLRAVGQTNTGELFF.

This clonotype was observed a handful of times. This may be a read error: a much more frequent sequence differs by one nucleotide. J is TRBJ2-7 and V is TRBV7-3; 7 bases agree with TRBD1. The J call may not be correct, given that the DNA end is closer to TRBJ2-5. CDR1 is SGHTA and CDR2 is FQGTGA in the germline V gene. The CDR3 covers 13 residues. CDR3 nucleotide sequence: TGTGCCAGCAGCTTCACAGGGGAGGAGACCCAGTACTTC. Amino acid sequence: CASSFTGEETQYF.

On this clonotype itself: A single base separates this from a much larger clone, so it may be a read error. CDR3 nucleotides: TGTGCCAGCATGAGACCCCCGAACACTGAAACTTTCTTT. Its protein is CASMRPPNTETFF. V usage is TRBV2 and J usage is TRBJ1-1; no reliable D call. The germline CDR1 and CDR2 sequences are SNHLY and FYNNEI. The CDR3 is 13 amino acids.